Each of the 5 T cell receptor beta chains below was sequenced from the same sample in a study of OX40 agonist ivuxolimab in advanced cancers. Method: immunoSEQ multiplex PCR; TCRdb's copy keeps in-frame clones and lacks some. This sample has approximately 88,000 clones, with about 88% found just once. This specimen consisted of CD4+ or CD8+ T cells sorted from blood, obtained in a trial of the OX40 agonist ivuxolimab. Receptors were obtained from an adult with an advanced solid tumor such as melanoma, head and neck, liver or kidney cancer.

This chain uses TRBV27 with TRBJ2-2; weak D call: TRBD1 (6 bases). V was cut by 3 bases and J by 0 bases, with 11 bases left in between. The CDR3 contains 16 residues. From germline, CDR1 is MNHEY and CDR2 SMNVEV (reference sequence). The CDR3 spells CASSFVQGANTGELFF. The CDR3 region has the DNA TGTGCCAGCAGTTTCGTACAGGGCGCGAACACCGGGGAGCTGTTTTTT.

The rearrangement uses TRBV19 and TRBJ1-4, with 7 bases aligning to TRBD1. The V segment lost 5 bases and the J segment 8 bases; nucleotides outside the gene matches: 5. Germline V gene sequence: CDR1 LNHDA, CDR2 SQIVND (reference sequence). This CDR3 has 13 amino acids. CDR3 loop: CASSQMGQEKLFF. The CDR3, as DNA: TGTGCCAGTAGTCAAATGGGACAGGAAAAACTGTTTTTT.

The V call is TRBV7-2, the J call TRBJ1-6; TRBD1 matches 7 bases. After removal of 5 bases from V and 2 bases from J, the junction contained 6 bases not matched to a gene. Germline V gene lookup returns CDR1 SGHTA and CDR2 FQGNSA. The CDR3 sequence is 16 residues long. The CDR3 region has the DNA TGTGCCAGCAGCCAGGGGGGGGCCGCCTATAATTCACCCCTCCACTTT. It yields the protein CASSQGGAAYNSPLHF.

The rearrangement links TRBV7-9 to TRBJ2-3; D is undetermined. V was trimmed by 1 base and J by 0 bases, leaving 5 bases between them. The CDR3 is 14 amino acids. Germline lookup yields CDR1 SEHNR and CDR2 FQNEAQ (reference sequence). CDR3: CASSLDGSTDTQYF. The CDR3 region has the DNA TGTGCCAGCAGCTTAGACGGGAGCACAGATACGCAGTATTTT.

The chain links TRBV18 to TRBJ1-1; TRBD1 might be the D (6 bases). This CDR3 contains 15 residues. Trimming cost V 6 bases and J 4 bases, with 18 bases left between them. In germline, CDR1 is KGHSH, CDR2 LQKENI. The CDR3: CASSQDTGGGTEAFF. The CDR3 DNA reads as TGTGCCAGCTCCCAGGACACCGGAGGGGGCACTGAAGCTTTCTTT.